Presented here are 26 T cell receptor beta chains from one specimen sequenced in a study of T cell responses to AZD1222 COVID-19 vaccine. This table comes from immunoSEQ multiplex PCR, and its TCRdb copy is limited to in-frame clones, with some not included. This sample has approximately 100,000 clones, with approximately 89% found just once. The sequenced sample was peripheral blood, obtained on day 0 of AZD1222 vaccination. These receptors came from an adult in good health.

CDR3 in amino acids: CASSQDWYGVNQPQHF. CDR3 sequence (DNA): TGCGCCAGCAGCCAAGACTGGTACGGGGTTAATCAGCCCCAGCATTTT. J is TRBJ1-5 and V is TRBV4-1, with D unclear. The CDR3 is made up of 16 amino acids. Trimming stripped 0 bases from V and 4 bases from J, with 13 bases between. CDR1 and CDR2 from the germline V gene are MGHRA and YSYEKL.

CDR3 in DNA: TGTGCCAGCAGCTCGGCTAACAGGGTCATCTACACCTTC. Its translation: CASSSANRVIYTF. The chain links TRBV5-4 to TRBJ1-2, with a possible D match to TRBD1 (6 bases). V was trimmed by 3 bases and J by 10 bases, leaving 16 bases between them. The CDR3 totals 13 residues. Germline CDR1 SGHNT, CDR2 YYREEE (reference sequence).

Ten or more counts support this clone. This chain uses TRBV18 with TRBJ1-3, with TRBD1 matching 7 bases. CDR1 and CDR2 from the germline V gene are KGHSH and LQKENI. The CDR3 totals 16 residues. V was clipped by 1 base and J by 0 bases; unmatched bases: 3. The CDR3 here is CASSPLQGLSGNTIYF. CDR3 DNA sequence: TGTGCCAGCTCACCACTACAGGGGCTCTCTGGAAACACCATATATTTT.

This chain joins TRBV6-4 and TRBJ2-1; TRBD2 might be the D (5 bases). The germline V and J ends were trimmed by 6 bases and 0 bases, with 9 bases remaining between them. The CDR3 is 14 amino acids. From germline, CDR1 is MRHNA and CDR2 SNTAGT. The CDR3 DNA is TGTGCCAGCAGAGAGGGCCCCTCCTACAATGAGCAGTTCTTC. Translating it yields CASREGPSYNEQFF.

The rearrangement joins TRBV27 to TRBJ1-4; TRBD1 matches at 8 bases. Germline trimming cut 7 bases from V and 7 bases from J; bases unmatched to any gene: 8. The CDR3 runs 14 residues. Germline V lookup: CDR1 MNHEY, CDR2 SMNVEV (reference sequence). CDR3 in DNA: TGTGCCAGCACCCGTGGTGGGACAGGTGAAAAACTGTTTTTT. The encoded protein is CASTRGGTGEKLFF. The full variable domain, in which reference TRBV27 and TRBJ1-4 provide the parts outside the CDR3, is EAQVTQNPRYLITVTGKKLTVTCSQNMNHEYMSWYRQDPGLGLRQIYYSMNVEVTDKGDVPEGYKVSRKEKRNFPLILESPSPNQTSLYFCASTRGGTGEKLFFGSGTQLSVL.

The rearrangement uses TRBV6-7 and TRBJ2-1, with 11 bases identical to TRBD2. TRBV6-7 is an ORF for which the function is uncertain. The CDR3 length is 16 residues. With V trimmed by 1 base and J by 7 bases, 6 bases remained unmatched. CDR3 protein: CASSYLTSGSENEQFF. In DNA form, the CDR3 reads TGTGCCAGCAGTTACTTAACTAGCGGGAGTGAGAATGAGCAGTTCTTC.

The V gene is TRBV7-9, the J gene TRBJ1-6; D is unclear. Trimming stripped 2 bases from V and 7 bases from J, with 12 bases between. CDR1 SEHNR and CDR2 FQNEAQ come from the germline V gene (reference sequence). The CDR3 extends over 15 amino acids. CDR3 coding DNA: TGTGCCAGCAGCTTACAACAGCCACTGAATTCACCCCTCCACTTT. Translation gives CASSLQQPLNSPLHF.

As DNA, the CDR3 is TGTGCCAGCAGTTTATTGGGATCTACCTATGGCTACACCTTC. It translates to CASSLLGSTYGYTF. The chain combines TRBV28 with TRBJ1-2; D gene ambiguous. From germline, CDR1 is MDHEN and CDR2 SYDVKM. This CDR3 region has 14 residues. V was cut by 1 base and J by 4 bases, with 10 bases left in between.

This clone was detected only a few times. The gene calls are TRBV9 and TRBJ2-6; weak D call: TRBD2 (5 bases). CDR1 and CDR2 (germline): SGDLS, YYNGEE. V lost 4 bases to trimming and J lost 3 bases, with 14 bases between them. CDR3 size: 16 residues. CDR3 sequence reads: CASSPGVGFGANVLTF. The DNA for the CDR3 is TGTGCCAGCAGCCCCGGGGTGGGTTTTGGGGCCAACGTCCTGACTTTC.

A single count supports this clone. The chain couples TRBV19 to TRBJ2-3, with D perhaps TRBD2 (6 bases). V was pared by 4 bases and J by 2 bases, with 13 bases between. The CDR3 consists of 15 residues. Germline values: CDR1 LNHDA, CDR2 SQIVND (reference sequence). The CDR3 DNA reads as TGTGCCAGTAGTACAGGGAGGACCCTCACAGATACGCAGTATTTT. Translation: CASSTGRTLTDTQYF.

This chain uses TRBV19 with TRBJ2-7, with 13 bases aligning to TRBD2. Germline values: CDR1 LNHDA, CDR2 SQIVND (reference sequence). CDR3 length: 14 amino acids. J was trimmed by 5 bases and V by 6 bases; bases with no gene match: 4. The CDR3 sequence is CASRGLAGPHEQYF. CDR3 DNA: TGTGCCAGTAGGGGACTAGCGGGACCCCACGAGCAGTACTTC.

The chain joins TRBV30 to TRBJ2-7, with D hard to call. V was clipped by 2 bases and J by 0 bases, with 8 bases between them. Looked up from germline, CDR1 is GTSNPN and CDR2 is SVGIG (reference sequence). CDR3 size: 13 residues. DNA of the CDR3: TGTGCCTGGAGTCGACGTAGCTCCTACGAGCAGTACTTC. Translation gives CAWSRRSSYEQYF.

The CDR3 DNA reads TGTGCCAGCAGCGTAACAGCGAATTCACCCCTCCACTTT. Translation gives CASSVTANSPLHF. The gene calls are TRBV5-4 and TRBJ1-6; D unclear. This CDR3 has 13 amino acids. V lost 4 bases and J lost 7, with 9 bases in between. Germline V CDR1 and CDR2: SGHNT, YYREEE (reference sequence). The full variable domain, its missing parts supplied by reference TRBV5-4 and TRBJ1-6, is ETGVTQSPTHLIKTRGQQVTLRCSSQSGHNTVSWYQQALGQGPQFIFQYYREEENGRGNFPPRFSGLQFPNYSSELNVNALELDDSALYLCASSVTANSPLHFGNGTRLTVT.

This clone was seen a single time. The V and J genes are TRBV15 and TRBJ2-1, with TRBD1 identical over 11 bases. From germline, CDR1 is LNHNV and CDR2 YYDKDF (reference sequence). CDR3 length equals 15 residues. With V trimmed by 0 bases and J by 9 bases, 4 bases remained unmatched. The CDR3 DNA sequence: TGTGCCACCAGCAGAGAGGACAGGGGGCAAGGTGAGCAGTTCTTC. It encodes CATSREDRGQGEQFF. The full variable domain, rest sourced from reference TRBV15 and TRBJ2-1, is DAMVIQNPRYQVTQFGKPVTLSCSQTLNHNVMYWYQQKSSQAPKLLFHYYDKDFNNEADTPDNFQSRRPNTSFCFLDIRSPGLGDTAMYLCATSREDRGQGEQFFGPGTRLTVL.

The chain joins TRBV7-9 to TRBJ2-3; possibly TRBD2 for D (5 bases). The CDR3 is 14 residues long. Germline V gene data show CDR1 as SEHNR and CDR2 as FQNEAQ (reference sequence). Deletions cut 8 bases from V and 3 bases from J, with 15 bases between. CDR3 sequence reads: CASGGLELTDTQYF. The CDR3 DNA reads TGTGCCAGCGGCGGACTCGAGCTGACAGATACGCAGTATTTT.

The DNA for the CDR3 is TGCGCCAGCAGCATTGAGTGGAGACAGCCTTCGAGCTCCTATAATTCACCCCTCCACTTT. Its protein is CASSIEWRQPSSSYNSPLHF. V is TRBV4-3 and J is TRBJ1-6; possible D gene TRBD1, 5 bases. Trimming cost V 5 bases and J 0 bases, with 23 bases left between them. CDR1 and CDR2 from the germline V gene are LGHNA and YSLEER. The CDR3 consists of 20 residues.

This clone has just a few counts. J is TRBJ2-2 and V is TRBV4-3, with TRBD1 as a possible D gene (6 bases). V dropped 0 bases and J dropped 4 bases, with 15 bases sitting between them. The CDR3 loop spans 17 amino acids. The germline V gene has CDR1 LGHNA and CDR2 YSLEER. The CDR3 here is CASSQDQFRGATGELFF. The CDR3 DNA sequence: TGCGCCAGCAGCCAAGATCAGTTCAGGGGTGCCACCGGGGAGCTGTTTTTT.

The chain couples TRBV7-9 to TRBJ2-3; the D gene is possibly TRBD2 (6 bases). This CDR3 has 19 residues. Looked up from germline, CDR1 is SEHNR and CDR2 is FQNEAQ (reference sequence). Trimming left V 3 bases short and J 4 bases short, with 26 bases between. CDR3 sequence (DNA): TGTGCCAGCAGCTTTCCCTCCACGGCTAGCGATGAGCCCGCAGATACGCAGTATTTT. Residues: CASSFPSTASDEPADTQYF.

This rearrangement joins TRBV6-6 to TRBJ1-1, with a weak D call TRBD1 (5 bases). This CDR3 comprises 16 residues. The germline V gene encodes CDR1 MNHNY and CDR2 SVGAGI (reference sequence). Between the trimmed V and J ends, which lost 5 bases and 4 bases, there was a span of 20 bases. The chain's CDR3 is CASSPRAGGGGTEAFF. CDR3 nucleotides: TGTGCCAGCAGTCCCCGAGCTGGGGGAGGTGGCACTGAAGCTTTCTTT.

The chain uses TRBV7-2 and TRBJ1-4; D ambiguous. Germline assignment: CDR1 SGHTA and CDR2 FQGNSA. V lost 5 bases and J lost 3, with 10 bases in between. The length of the CDR3 is 14 residues. DNA of the CDR3: TGTGCCAGCAGCCGGACGTCGGCTAATGAAAAACTGTTTTTT. Its translation is CASSRTSANEKLFF.

This clone was detected only once. This sequence joins TRBV7-2 and TRBJ2-7, with D maybe TRBD2 (6 bases). CDR3 size: 14 residues. The V gene's germline CDR1 is SGHTA and CDR2 FQGNSA. Deletions cut 5 bases from V and 0 bases from J, with 11 bases between. This chain's CDR3 is CASSVSGSSYEQYF. CDR3 in DNA: TGTGCCAGCAGCGTTAGCGGTTCCTCCTACGAGCAGTACTTC.

The chain combines TRBV7-2 with TRBJ2-3, with 8 bases aligning to TRBD2. Germline CDR1 is SGHTA and CDR2 is FQGNSA. The CDR3 totals 12 residues. V shed 4 bases and J 14 bases; nucleotides not matched to a gene: 8. This CDR3 reads CASSSPGLVAYF. CDR3 DNA: TGTGCCAGCAGCTCCCCGGGACTAGTGGCGTATTTT.

DNA of the CDR3: TGTGCTAGTGGTTCACAGGGGACCCAAGAGACCCAGTACTTC. This sequence encodes CASGSQGTQETQYF. V usage is TRBV12-5 and J usage is TRBJ2-5, with TRBD1 identical over 7 bases. The CDR3 runs 14 residues. Per germline, CDR1 LGHNT and CDR2 FRNRAP. Losses at the gene ends were 4 bases for V and 1 base for J; bases not matched to a gene: 3.

The rearrangement joins TRBV6-1 to TRBJ1-5; D remains unclear. Trimming pared 1 base from V and 2 bases from J, leaving 12 bases between. The CDR3 has 16 residues. The germline CDR1 and CDR2 sequences are MNHNS and SASEGT. The CDR3: CASSEGRVYGNQPQHF. In nucleotides, the CDR3 is TGTGCCAGCAGTGAAGGGAGGGTATATGGCAATCAGCCCCAGCATTTT.

The rearrangement uses TRBV7-9 and TRBJ2-5; 12 bases are shared with TRBD1. The CDR3 covers 16 residues. With V trimmed by 10 bases and J by 1 base, 10 bases remained unmatched. Germline V gene lookup returns CDR1 SEHNR and CDR2 FQNEAQ (reference sequence). CDR3 nucleotides: TGTGCCACTCCGATAGGGACAGGGGGCGGCCAAGAGACCCAGTACTTC. Protein: CATPIGTGGGQETQYF.

The chain uses TRBV7-2 and TRBJ2-1; 8 positions match TRBD2. Trimming took 1 base from V and 7 from J; bases not matched to a gene: 3. Germline-derived CDR1 and CDR2 are SGHTA and FQGNSA. This CDR3 has 14 amino acids. CDR3 residues: CASSLVASGNEQFF. CDR3 nucleotide sequence: TGTGCCAGCAGCTTAGTGGCTAGCGGGAATGAGCAGTTCTTC.